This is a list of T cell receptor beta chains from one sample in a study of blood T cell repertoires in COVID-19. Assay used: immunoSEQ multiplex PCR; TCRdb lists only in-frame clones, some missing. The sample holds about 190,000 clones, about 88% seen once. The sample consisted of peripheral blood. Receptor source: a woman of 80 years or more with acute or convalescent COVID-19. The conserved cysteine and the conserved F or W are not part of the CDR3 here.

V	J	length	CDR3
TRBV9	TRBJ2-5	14	ASSVWSGRAGETQY
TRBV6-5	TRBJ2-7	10	AVRGNNYEQY
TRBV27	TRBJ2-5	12	ASSFWASQETQY
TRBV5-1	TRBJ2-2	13	ASNPGVSNTGELF
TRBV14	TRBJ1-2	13	ASSQAGQGPYGYT
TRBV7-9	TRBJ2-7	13	ASSFGTGRVYEQY
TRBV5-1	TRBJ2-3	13	ASSLAEAGGYTQY
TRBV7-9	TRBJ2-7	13	ASSLVSGRVEEQY
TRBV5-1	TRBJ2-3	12	ASSTGQTPDTQY
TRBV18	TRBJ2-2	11	ASSPRGTGELF
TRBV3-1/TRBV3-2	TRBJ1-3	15	ASSHLQGGVSGNTIY
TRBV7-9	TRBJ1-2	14	ASSLEQGRPLYGYT
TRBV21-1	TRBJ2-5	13	ASSKTPGGSETQY
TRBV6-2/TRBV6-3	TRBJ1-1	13	ASSLSVGGGTEAF
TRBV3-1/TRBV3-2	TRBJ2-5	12	ASSLGQGRETQY
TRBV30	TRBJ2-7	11	AWRTGGGSEQY
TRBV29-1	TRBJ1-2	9	SVDRDYGYT
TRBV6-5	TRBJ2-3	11	ASSPGVADTQY
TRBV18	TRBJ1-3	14	ASSSRQGSSGNTIY
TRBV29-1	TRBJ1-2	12	SASPGTGHYGYT
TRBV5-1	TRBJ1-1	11	ASSDRADTEAF
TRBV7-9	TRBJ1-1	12	ASSTGQGGTEAF
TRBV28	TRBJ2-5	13	ASSPPDRDWKTQY
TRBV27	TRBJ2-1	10	ASSPRAGQQF
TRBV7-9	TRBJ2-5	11	ASSLGLQETQY
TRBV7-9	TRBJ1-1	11	ASTGQLNTEAF
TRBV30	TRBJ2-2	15	AWSVEWGRKKSGELF
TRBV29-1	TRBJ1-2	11	SATQGQGEGYT
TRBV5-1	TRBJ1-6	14	ASSDFPGTGKSPLH
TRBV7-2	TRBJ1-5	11	ASSLGRNQPQH
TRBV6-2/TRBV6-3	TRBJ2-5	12	ASSQRTSWETQY
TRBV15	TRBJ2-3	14	ATSLGTGPWTDTQY
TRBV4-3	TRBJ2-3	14	ASSRGALAGTDTQY
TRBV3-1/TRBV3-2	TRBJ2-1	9	ASSQYRVQF
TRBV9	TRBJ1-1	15	ASSVGSRTGGNTEAF
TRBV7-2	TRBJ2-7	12	ASSPPGASYEQY
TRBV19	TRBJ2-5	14	ASSPLQREGQETQY
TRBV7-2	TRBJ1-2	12	ASSPRQGFYGYT
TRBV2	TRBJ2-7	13	ASSEPGQGLREQY
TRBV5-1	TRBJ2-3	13	ASSLEGQYTDTQY
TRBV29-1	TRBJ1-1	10	SAGTGGTEAF
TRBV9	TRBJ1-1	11	ASSVVETGKAF
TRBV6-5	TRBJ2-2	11	ASIEYRGGELF
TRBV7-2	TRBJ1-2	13	ASSLGGQGGYGYT
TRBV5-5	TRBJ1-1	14	ASSSTGAPLGTEAF